This T cell receptor (beta chain) appears in the sequencing data of a study of blood T cell repertoires in COVID-19. Across the whole study: Spain, Italy and the United States supplied samples that represented acute and convalescent COVID-19. PBMCs, B-cell-depleted T cells, or T cells were the source of the cDNA or gDNA that made up the material.

In the source study's methods: Reference gene primer amplification gave nucleated cell count estimates. Here immunoSEQ multiplex PCR was the method, and the copy in TCRdb shows in-frame clones only, minus some. V, J and clone size are those of that table, while D and trimming were read from the DNA. The sample shows roughly 250,000 clones, 70% to 80% of them seen only once. This clonotype was sampled from an elderly woman with acute or convalescent COVID-19. Sequenced input: peripheral blood.

The CDR3 bases are TGCGCCAGCAGCTTGGTACCCCAGTACCCCCCAGGGGGCCTCGATGAAAAACTGTTTTTT. Its protein product is CASSLVPQYPPGGLDEKLFF. The chain uses TRBV5-1 and TRBJ1-4, with TRBD1 matching over 8 bases. The CDR3 has 20 amino acids. Losses at the gene ends were 0 bases for V and 6 bases for J; bases not matched to a gene: 19. The germline V gene encodes CDR1 SGHRS and CDR2 YFSETQ.